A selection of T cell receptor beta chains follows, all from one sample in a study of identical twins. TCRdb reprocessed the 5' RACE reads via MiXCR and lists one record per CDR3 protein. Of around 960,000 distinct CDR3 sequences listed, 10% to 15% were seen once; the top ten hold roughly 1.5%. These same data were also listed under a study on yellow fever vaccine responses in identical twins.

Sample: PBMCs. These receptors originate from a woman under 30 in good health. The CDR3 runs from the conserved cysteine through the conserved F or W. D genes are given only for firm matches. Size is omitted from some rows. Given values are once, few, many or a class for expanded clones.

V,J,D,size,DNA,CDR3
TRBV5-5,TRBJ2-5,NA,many,TGTGCCAGCAGTCCGAGGGTACAGATCCAAGAGACCCAGTACTTC,CASSPRVQIQETQYF
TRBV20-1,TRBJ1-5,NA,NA,TGCAGTGCTAGAGACCGTAACTTGGGGCCCCAGCATTTT,CSARDRNLGPQHF
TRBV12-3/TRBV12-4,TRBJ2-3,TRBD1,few,TGTGCCAGCAGTTTAACTGGGACAGGGTCAGATACGCAGTATTTT,CASSLTGTGSDTQYF
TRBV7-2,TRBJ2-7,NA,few,TGTGCCAGCAGCTTACTTACGGGACTCGTCACCTACGAGCAGTACTTC,CASSLLTGLVTYEQYF
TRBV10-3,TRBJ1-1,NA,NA,TGTGCCATCAGTGAGTCGTGGAACTCGAACACTGAAGCTTTCTTT,CAISESWNSNTEAFF
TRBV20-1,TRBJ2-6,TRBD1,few,TGCTCCACGGACAGGGATGGACCTGGGGCCAACGTCCTGACTTTC,CSTDRDGPGANVLTF
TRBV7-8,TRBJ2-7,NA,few,TGTGCCAGCACCTTAGGGTACGGTATCTACGAGCAGTACTTC,CASTLGYGIYEQYF
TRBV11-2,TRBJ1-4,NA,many,TGTGCCAGCAGCCCACAAGGGGCAAATGAAAAACTGTTTTTT,CASSPQGANEKLFF
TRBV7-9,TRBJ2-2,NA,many,TGTGCCAGCAGCTTCCGGGACTCTCCCGGGGAGCTGTTTTTT,CASSFRDSPGELFF
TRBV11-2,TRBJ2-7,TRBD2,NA,TGTGCCAGCAGCTTAGTCGGGACTAGCGCCTACGAGCAGTACTTC,CASSLVGTSAYEQYF
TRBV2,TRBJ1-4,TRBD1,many,TGTGCCAGCAGTCCTCCGGGACAGGGGGAAAAACTGTTTTTT,CASSPPGQGEKLFF
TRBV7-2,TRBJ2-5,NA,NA,TGTGCCAGCAGCTTATACGGTATAAGGGAGACCCAGTACTTC,CASSLYGIRETQYF
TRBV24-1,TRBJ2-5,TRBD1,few,TGTGCCACCAGTGACCCCACCGGGACAGTGTACCAAGAGACCCAGTACTTC,CATSDPTGTVYQETQYF
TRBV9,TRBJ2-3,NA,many,TGTGCCAGCAGCGTAGAGGGCGGGGAAAACACAGATACGCAGTATTTT,CASSVEGGENTDTQYF
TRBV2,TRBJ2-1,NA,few,TGTGCCAGCAGTTACGGAGCGGGTGCCTCCTACAATGAGCAGTTCTTC,CASSYGAGASYNEQFF
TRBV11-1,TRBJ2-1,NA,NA,TGTGCCAGCAGCTTAGAGTCTAGGAATGAGCAGTTCTTC,CASSLESRNEQFF
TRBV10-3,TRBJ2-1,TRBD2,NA,TGTGCCATCAGTGGTAGACTAGCGGGAGGTGAGCAGTTCTTC,CAISGRLAGGEQFF
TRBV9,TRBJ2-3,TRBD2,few,TGTGCCAATAGCGGGCGCCTGTTCTTCACAGATACGCAGTATTTT,CANSGRLFFTDTQYF
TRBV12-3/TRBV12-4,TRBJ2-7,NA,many,TGTGCCAGCAGCCCAGACACCTACGAGCAGTACTTC,CASSPDTYEQYF
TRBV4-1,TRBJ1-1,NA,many,TGCGCCAGCAGCCTCACCCAGGGAGTACAAGCTTTCTTT,CASSLTQGVQAFF
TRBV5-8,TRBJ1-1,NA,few,TGTGCCAGCACCCGTAGCGGGGTCACTGAAGCTTTCTTT,CASTRSGVTEAFF
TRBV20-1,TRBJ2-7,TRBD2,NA,TGCAGTGCTAGAGAGGGGACTAGCGGGAGAATTTGGGACGAGCAGTACTTC,CSAREGTSGRIWDEQYF
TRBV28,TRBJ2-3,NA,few,TGTGCCAGCAGTCCTAGCCCCCCGACAGAAACGCAGTATTTT,CASSPSPPTETQYF
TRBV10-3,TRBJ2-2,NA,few,TGTGCCATCAGTGAGTCGGTGGAGATCGGGGAGCTGTTTTTT,CAISESVEIGELFF
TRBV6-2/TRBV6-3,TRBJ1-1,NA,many,TGTGCCAGCAGTTACACAAGGAACACTGAAGCTTTCTTT,CASSYTRNTEAFF
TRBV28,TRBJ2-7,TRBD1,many,TGTGCCAGCAGCTTAGACAGGGGCTACGAGCAGTACTTC,CASSLDRGYEQYF
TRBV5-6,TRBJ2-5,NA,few,TGTGCCAGCAGATGGGACGGGGGCCAAGAGACCCAGTACTTC,CASRWDGGQETQYF
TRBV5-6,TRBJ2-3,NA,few,TGTGCCAGCACCCTGGACCGGTTCACAGATACGCAGTATTTT,CASTLDRFTDTQYF
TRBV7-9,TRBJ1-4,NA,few,TGTGCCAGCAGCTTGGTCGCTTCTAATGAAAAACTGTTTTTT,CASSLVASNEKLFF
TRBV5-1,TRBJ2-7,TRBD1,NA,TGCGCCAGCAGCTTGGGGACAGGAATCGAGCAGTACTTC,CASSLGTGIEQYF
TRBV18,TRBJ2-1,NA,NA,TGTGCCAGCTCACTCACGGCACTCCTAGACAATGAGCAGTTCTTC,CASSLTALLDNEQFF
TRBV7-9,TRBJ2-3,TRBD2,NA,TGTGCCAGCAGCTTAGTGGGGGGGGTCGATACGCAGTATTTT,CASSLVGGVDTQYF
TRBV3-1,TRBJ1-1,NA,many,TGTGCCAGCAGCCAAGGCGCTATAGCGCAAAAAGCTTTCTTT,CASSQGAIAQKAFF
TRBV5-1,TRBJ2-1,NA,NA,TGCGCCAGCAGCCCAACGTCCGGGACGTTCTACAATGAGCAGTTCTTC,CASSPTSGTFYNEQFF
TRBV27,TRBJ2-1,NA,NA,TGTGCCAGCAGCCTACAGTATTCCTACAATGAGCAGTTCTTC,CASSLQYSYNEQFF
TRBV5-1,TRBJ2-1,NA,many,TGCGCCAGCAGCGCCGTCAAAACGGTGGCAATTGAGCAGTTCTTC,CASSAVKTVAIEQFF
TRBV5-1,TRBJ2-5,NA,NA,TGCGCCAGCAGCTTGAAATGGGGATGGGAGACCCAGTACTTC,CASSLKWGWETQYF
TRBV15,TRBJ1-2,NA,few,TGTGCCACCAGGGATTCCTATGGCTACACCTTC,CATRDSYGYTF
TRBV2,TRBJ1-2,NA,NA,TGTGCCAGCATCCTAAGGGAGAGGAACTATGGCTACACCTTC,CASILRERNYGYTF
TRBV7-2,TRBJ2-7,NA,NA,TGTGCCAGCAGCTTACAGTGGTGGCCTTTATCCTACGAGCAGTACTTC,CASSLQWWPLSYEQYF
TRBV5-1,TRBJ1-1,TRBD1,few,TGCGCCAGCAGCACCGGGACAGGGTACGACACTGAAGCTTTCTTT,CASSTGTGYDTEAFF
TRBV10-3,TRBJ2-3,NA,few,TGTGCCATCAGTGGCGACAGGGAGGCTTACACAGATACGCAGTATTTT,CAISGDREAYTDTQYF
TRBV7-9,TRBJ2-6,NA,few,TGTGCCAGCAGCCAGGAGACAGGTGCCGGGGCCAACGTCCTGACTTTC,CASSQETGAGANVLTF
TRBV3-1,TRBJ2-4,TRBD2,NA,TGTGCCAGCAGCCAAGGGACTAGCGGGGGGGCCAAAAACATTCAGTACTTC,CASSQGTSGGAKNIQYF
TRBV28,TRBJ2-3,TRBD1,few,TGTGCCAGCAGTTTGACAGGGAACACAGATACGCAGTATTTT,CASSLTGNTDTQYF
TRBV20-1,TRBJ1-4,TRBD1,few,TGCAGTGCTCCCACCGGGACAGAGGAAAAACTGTTTTTT,CSAPTGTEEKLFF
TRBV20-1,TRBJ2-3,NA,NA,TGCAGTGCTAGAGGCGGACTCCCAGGGACGCAGTATTTT,CSARGGLPGTQYF
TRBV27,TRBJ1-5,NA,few,TGTGCCAGCAGTGCGGGGCACCCTAGCAATCAGCCCCAGCATTTT,CASSAGHPSNQPQHF
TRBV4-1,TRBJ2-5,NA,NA,TGCGCCAGCAGCCAGGCTACTCCAGAGACCCAGTACTTC,CASSQATPETQYF
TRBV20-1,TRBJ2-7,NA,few,TGCAGTGCATTAATAAGGGGGAGCGGGCCCGACCCCTTACGGCAAGAGCAGTACTTC,CSALIRGSGPDPLRQEQYF
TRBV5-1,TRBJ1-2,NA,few,TGCGCCAGCAGCTTGACCACCTATTATGGCTACACCTTC,CASSLTTYYGYTF
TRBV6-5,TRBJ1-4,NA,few,TGTGCCAGCAGAACTCGATTAGCGGGGCACGGTGAAAAACTGTTTTTT,CASRTRLAGHGEKLFF
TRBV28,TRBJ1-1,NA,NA,TGTGCCAGCAGTTTTCCGGGCGTTGGCACTGAAGCTTTCTTT,CASSFPGVGTEAFF
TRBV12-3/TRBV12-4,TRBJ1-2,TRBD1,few,TGTGCCAGCAGTACCCCGGCCGGGACAGACGTTGGCTACACCTTC,CASSTPAGTDVGYTF
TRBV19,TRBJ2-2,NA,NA,TGTGCCAGTAGTATAACTCGTGCCGTGAACACCGGGGAGCTGTTTTTT,CASSITRAVNTGELFF
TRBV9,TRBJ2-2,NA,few,TGTGCCAGCAGCGTATTGAGCGAACCCACCGGGGAGCTGTTTTTT,CASSVLSEPTGELFF
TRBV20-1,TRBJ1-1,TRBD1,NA,TGCAGTGCTATCGGCTCAGGGGGGAACACTGAAGCTTTCTTT,CSAIGSGGNTEAFF
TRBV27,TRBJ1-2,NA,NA,TGTGCCAGCAGTTTAGAGGGATCTAACTATGGCTACACCTTC,CASSLEGSNYGYTF
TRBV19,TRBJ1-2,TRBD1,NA,TGTGCCAGTAGTGCAACGGGACAGAACTATGGCTACACCTTC,CASSATGQNYGYTF